Shown below are 27 T cell receptor beta chains from a single sample sequenced in a study of blood T cell repertoires in COVID-19. Libraries were prepared by immunoSEQ multiplex PCR; TCRdb keeps only in-frame clonotypes and omits some of them. The sample carries 200,000 or so clones, roughly 80% recorded once. Input material: peripheral blood. The receptors originated from a woman aged 80 or over with COVID-19, enrolled during active disease.

Written as DNA, the CDR3 is TGCGCCAGCAGCGCGGGACTAGCGGGAGGTGAGCAGTTCTTC. Protein: CASSAGLAGGEQFF. The rearrangement links TRBV5-1 to TRBJ2-1; 15 nucleotides align to TRBD2. V was clipped by 4 bases and J by 9 bases; unmatched bases: 2. CDR3 length equals 14 residues. Germline V CDR1 and CDR2: SGHRS, YFSETQ.

The rearrangement joins TRBV5-1 to TRBJ1-2; a possible D gene is TRBD1 (5 bases). Germline assignment: CDR1 SGHRS and CDR2 YFSETQ. This CDR3 contains 16 residues. The V end was cut by 2 bases, the J end by 4 bases, with 18 bases between. CDR3 loop: CASSFYRDWNPYGYTF. Written as DNA, the CDR3 is TGCGCCAGCAGCTTTTACCGGGACTGGAATCCCTATGGCTACACCTTC.

This clone occurred a few times. CDR3 amino acids: CSASVDYSNQPQHF. The CDR3 DNA reads TGCAGTGCTAGTGTAGATTATAGCAATCAGCCCCAGCATTTT. The V and J genes are TRBV20-1 and TRBJ1-5, with no clear D. This CDR3 spans 14 amino acids. The V gene's germline CDR1 is DFQATT and CDR2 SNEGSKA (reference sequence). The V end lost 3 bases, the J end lost 0 bases, and 9 bases lay between the germline ends.

This clone has more than one count but fewer than ten. J is TRBJ1-1 and V is TRBV11-3, with D possibly TRBD1 on 6 matching bases. Germline V gives CDR1 SGHNT, CDR2 YENEEA. The V end lost 5 bases, the J end lost 1 base, and 11 bases lay between the germline ends. The CDR3 covers 14 residues. The CDR3 loop is CASSARGGNTEAFF. The CDR3 bases are TGTGCCAGCAGCGCGAGGGGGGGGAACACTGAAGCTTTCTTT.

This clone was seen just once. Its ends do not fully match the called genes, so a read error is possible. The chain joins TRBV5-5 to TRBJ2-7, with 8 bases identical to TRBD2. Per the germline V gene, CDR1 is SGHKS and CDR2 is YYEKEE (reference sequence). The CDR3 loop spans 15 amino acids. The CDR3 protein is CASSLEGLAAYEQYF. The CDR3 coding sequence is TGTGCCAGCAGTTTGGAAGGACTAGCCGCCTACGAGCAGTACTTC.

The genes are TRBV19 and TRBJ2-3, with D possibly TRBD1 on 6 matching bases. The CDR3 is 14 amino acids. The V gene lost 3 bases and the J gene lost 0 bases, with 7 bases spanning the gap. Germline CDR1 LNHDA, CDR2 SQIVND (reference sequence). As DNA, the CDR3 is TGTGCCAGTAGTATCAGGGGAAGCACAGATACGCAGTATTTT. Protein product: CASSIRGSTDTQYF.

This chain uses TRBV24-1 with TRBJ2-5; D not certain. The CDR3 covers 13 residues. Trimming stripped 4 bases from V and 0 bases from J, with 5 bases between. CDR1 and CDR2 from the germline V gene are KGHDR and SFDVKD. CDR3 sequence reads: CATSEADQETQYF. As DNA, the CDR3 is TGTGCCACCAGTGAGGCGGACCAAGAGACCCAGTACTTC.

The rearrangement joins TRBV5-1 to TRBJ1-1; TRBD1 aligns across 8 bases. The CDR3 is 15 amino acids. The ends lost 4 bases at V and 5 bases at J; junction bases unmatched: 10. Germline loops: CDR1 SGHRS, CDR2 YFSETQ. CDR3: CASSPQGQGGTEAFF. CDR3 DNA: TGCGCCAGCAGCCCCCAAGGACAGGGCGGGACTGAAGCTTTCTTT.

The chain uses TRBV6-2 or TRBV6-3 and TRBJ2-7, with TRBD2 identical over 8 bases. V lost 6 bases to trimming and J lost 5 bases; unmatched junction nucleotides: 9. Per the germline V gene, CDR1 is MNHEY and CDR2 is SVGEGT. The length of the CDR3 is 14 residues. CDR3 in DNA: TGTGCCAGCAGCCCCGGGACTAGTGTCAACGAGCAGTACTTC. It encodes CASSPGTSVNEQYF.

The genes are TRBV5-6 and TRBJ1-2; 10 bases align to TRBD1. The CDR3 length is 13 residues. V shed 5 bases and J 8 bases; nucleotides not matched to a gene: 6. CDR1 is SGHDT, CDR2 YYEEEE, per germline. The chain's CDR3 is CASRAGTGVGYTF. Here the CDR3 DNA reads TGTGCCAGCAGGGCCGGGACAGGGGTCGGCTACACCTTC.

In this sample, this clone turned up a few times. This CDR3 reads CASSSIRGSETQYF. DNA of the CDR3: TGTGCCAGCAGCTCTATCAGGGGTTCGGAGACCCAGTACTTC. The J gene is TRBJ2-5, the V gene TRBV7-8; D possibly corresponds to TRBD1 (6 bases). The CDR3 is 14 residues long. CDR1 is SGHVS and CDR2 is FQNEAQ in the germline V gene. The V gene lost 4 bases and the J gene lost 5 bases, with 14 bases spanning the gap.

The chain uses TRBV4-2 and TRBJ1-6, with D tentatively TRBD1 (5 bases). V dropped 0 bases and J dropped 3 bases, with 6 bases sitting between them. The germline gives CDR1 LGHNA, CDR2 YNFKEQ. The CDR3 spans 15 residues. The CDR3 DNA reads TGTGCCAGCAGCCAAGACCAGGGCTATAATTCACCCCTCCACTTT. Protein: CASSQDQGYNSPLHF.

V gene TRBV2 combines with J gene TRBJ2-7; no firm D call. V was clipped by 0 bases and J by 0 bases, with 9 bases between them. CDR1 SNHLY and CDR2 FYNNEI come from the germline V gene. The CDR3 spans 15 residues. The CDR3 sequence: CASSEAYSPSYEQYF. DNA for the CDR3: TGTGCCAGCAGTGAAGCGTACTCGCCCTCCTACGAGCAGTACTTC.

This clone occurred once. The chain is built from TRBV27 and TRBJ2-5, with 11 bases that match TRBD2. The CDR3 spans 16 residues. CDR1 is MNHEY, CDR2 SMNVEV, per germline (reference sequence). With V trimmed by 6 bases and J by 1 base, 7 bases remained unmatched. In DNA form, the CDR3 reads TGTGCCAGCAGGGCGCTAGCGGGGGGACCCCAAGAGACCCAGTACTTC. It is translated as CASRALAGGPQETQYF.

The V and J genes are TRBV18 and TRBJ2-7; 7 bases fit TRBD1. CDR1 is KGHSH and CDR2 is LQKENI in the germline V gene. The V segment lost 6 bases and the J segment 5 bases; nucleotides outside the gene matches: 4. The CDR3 has 12 residues. The CDR3 DNA follows: TGTGCCAGCTCCCGCGACAGGGACGAGCAGTACTTC. Encoded protein: CASSRDRDEQYF.

This sequence joins TRBV19 and TRBJ1-4, with D possibly TRBD1 on 6 matching bases. This CDR3 has 14 residues. V dropped 5 bases and J dropped 10 bases, with 17 bases sitting between them. Germline CDR1 and CDR2: LNHDA and SQIVND (reference sequence). This CDR3 is CASSFSGVTGKLFF. The CDR3 DNA follows: TGTGCCAGTAGTTTCTCAGGGGTGACTGGAAAACTGTTTTTT.

The chain has TRBV30 and TRBJ1-2; no definite D call. V gave up 0 bases and J gave up 7 bases, with 12 bases separating them. This CDR3 spans 13 amino acids. In germline, CDR1 is GTSNPN, CDR2 SVGIG (reference sequence). As DNA, the CDR3 is TGTGCCTGGAGTGTACACCCAGAGGGTGGCTACACCTTC. Residues: CAWSVHPEGGYTF.

Points on this clone: At the DNA level, this CDR3 is encoded by other sequences in the same sample as well. V is TRBV29-1 and J is TRBJ2-1; 9 positions agree with TRBD2. V shed 4 bases, J shed 4 bases, and the junction held 17 bases outside the gene matches. Germline loops: CDR1 SQVTM, CDR2 ANQGSEA. The CDR3 contains 18 residues. DNA of the CDR3: TGCAGCGTTGCGGGGGGTGGGCTCGCGGGAGGGGTATACAATGAGCAGTTCTTC. It codes for CSVAGGGLAGGVYNEQFF.

The V and J genes are TRBV5-1 and TRBJ1-2; tentatively, D is TRBD1 (5 bases). This CDR3 is 15 amino acids long. The germline V gene encodes CDR1 SGHRS and CDR2 YFSETQ. V was pared by 3 bases and J by 2 bases, with 14 bases between. CDR3 protein: CASSSAAGLNYGYTF. CDR3 nucleotides: TGCGCCAGCAGCTCAGCGGCGGGGCTCAACTATGGCTACACCTTC.

The gene calls are TRBV9 and TRBJ1-1, with D possibly being TRBD1 (6 bases). Trimming left V 7 bases short and J 1 base short, with 14 bases between. CDR1 is SGDLS and CDR2 is YYNGEE in the germline V gene. The CDR3 runs 14 residues. The CDR3 DNA is TGTGCCAGCCCCCACAGGGTAACGAACACTGAAGCTTTCTTT. Translated: CASPHRVTNTEAFF.

In this sample, this clone turned up a few times. The rearrangement uses TRBV27 and TRBJ2-2, with 7 bases fitting TRBD1. Germline lookup yields CDR1 MNHEY and CDR2 SMNVEV (reference sequence). The V segment lost 5 bases and the J segment 6 bases; nucleotides outside the gene matches: 12. The CDR3 is 16 residues long. The CDR3 loop reads CASSPLGTEVAGELFF. CDR3 DNA: TGTGCCAGCAGTCCTCTCGGGACAGAGGTGGCCGGGGAGCTGTTTTTT.

The gene calls are TRBV7-3 and TRBJ2-6; tentative D call: TRBD2 (5 bases). This CDR3 has 15 residues. V lost 8 bases and J lost 5, with 16 bases in between. Germline CDR1 is SGHTA and CDR2 is FQGTGA. For the CDR3, the DNA is TGTGCCAGCGGTTCCGGGGTGGGGAGGGCCAACGTCCTGACTTTC. Encoded protein: CASGSGVGRANVLTF.

The chain combines TRBV28 with TRBJ1-2, with D perhaps TRBD1 (5 bases). The V and J ends lost 6 bases and 4 bases respectively, with 18 bases between them. Germline CDR1 reads MDHEN; CDR2 reads SYDVKM. CDR3 size: 15 residues. The CDR3 spells CASSQAGGKGYGYTF. The CDR3 DNA is TGTGCCAGCAGCCAAGCCGGGGGGAAGGGCTATGGCTACACCTTC.

CDR3 amino acids: CASSYRYQPQHF. The CDR3 region has the DNA TGTGCCAGCAGTTACCGGTACCAGCCCCAGCATTTT. The J gene is TRBJ1-5, the V gene TRBV6-2 or TRBV6-3; D unclear. Germline lookup yields CDR1 MNHEY and CDR2 SVGEGT. This CDR3 is 12 amino acids long. V was pared by 2 bases and J by 7 bases, with 6 bases between.

CDR3 loop: CASSPGQGWIPEQYF. CDR3 DNA sequence: TGTGCCAGCAGTCCCGGACAGGGTTGGATTCCCGAGCAGTACTTC. The chain recombines TRBV27 with TRBJ2-7; 8 positions agree with TRBD1. Germline assignment: CDR1 MNHEY and CDR2 SMNVEV (reference sequence). The ends lost 5 bases at V and 6 bases at J; junction bases unmatched: 12. This CDR3 region has 15 residues.

CDR3 protein: CASSLGGGGQETQYF. CDR3 DNA sequence: TGTGCCAGCAGCTTGGGCGGGGGCGGACAAGAGACCCAGTACTTC. This sequence joins TRBV5-6 and TRBJ2-5; TRBD2 might be the D (7 bases). With 0 bases removed from V and 2 bases from J, the gap between germline ends came to 11 bases. The CDR3 covers 15 residues. Germline CDR1 SGHDT, CDR2 YYEEEE.

A single count supports this clone. This CDR3 reads CASSYDLHTIYF. As DNA, the CDR3 is TGTGCCAGCAGCTACGACTTACACACCATATATTTT. The chain carries TRBV5-4 and TRBJ1-3; D unresolved. This CDR3 spans 12 amino acids. The germline CDR1 and CDR2 sequences are SGHNT and YYREEE (reference sequence). V dropped 3 bases and J dropped 8 bases, with 9 bases sitting between them. The full variable domain, with the rest looked up from reference TRBV5-4 and TRBJ1-3, is ETGVTQSPTHLIKTRGQQVTLRCSSQSGHNTVSWYQQALGQGPQFIFQYYREEENGRGNFPPRFSGLQFPNYSSELNVNALELDDSALYLCASSYDLHTIYFGEGSWLTVV.